This T cell receptor (beta chain) originates from a study of blood T cell repertoires in COVID-19. About the research overall: Italy, Spain and the United States were the sources of the convalescent and acute COVID-19 samples. PBMCs, B-cell-depleted T cells, or T cells were the source of the cDNA or gDNA that made up the material.

Per the original data handling: Amplification from reference gene primers served as the basis for estimated nucleated cell counts. Clones were read by immunoSEQ multiplex PCR, and TCRdb kept only the in-frame ones, dropping some. D and trimming come from the DNA, and the V and J calls and clone size come from that table. The sample has 130,000 to 150,000 clones, 88% seen once; the top ten hold 2% to 2.5%. J was trimmed by 10 bases and V by 1 base; bases with no gene match: 9. The CDR3 contains 14 residues. From germline, CDR1 is SGHDN and CDR2 FVKESK. The specimen was peripheral blood. The TCR comes from a human donor in a cohort sampled during active COVID-19. V gene TRBV14 combines with J gene TRBJ1-1, with TRBD1 identical over 7 bases. CDR3: CASSQGTGPVRAFF. For the CDR3, the DNA is TGTGCCAGCAGCCAAGGGACAGGCCCCGTCCGAGCTTTCTTT. The full variable domain, completed using reference TRBV14 and TRBJ1-1, is EAGVTQFPSHSVIEKGQTVTLRCDPISGHDNLYWYRRVMGKEIKFLLHFVKESKQDESGMPNNRFLAERTGGTYSTLKVQPAELEDSGVYFCASSQGTGPVRAFFGQGTRLTVV.